The 25 T cell receptor beta chains below come from one sample, sequenced in a study of blood T cell repertoires in COVID-19. This table comes from immunoSEQ multiplex PCR, and its TCRdb copy is limited to in-frame clones, with some not included. The table records roughly 250,000 clones, more than 80% of them present only once. The specimen sequenced was PBMCs or T cells enriched from blood (not recorded which). These receptors were collected from a woman between 18 and 29 years old who had recovered from COVID-19.

Comment on this clone: Additional DNA sequences in this sample encode the identical CDR3. V usage is TRBV3-1 (or the pseudogene TRBV3-2) and J usage is TRBJ1-3, with 10 bases fitting TRBD1. V shed 3 bases and J 4 bases; nucleotides not matched to a gene: 3. CDR1 and CDR2 from the germline V gene are LGHDT and YNNKEL (reference sequence). CDR3 length: 15 residues. The chain's CDR3 is CASSHGTGVGNTIYF. In DNA, the CDR3 is TGTGCCAGCAGCCATGGGACAGGGGTCGGAAACACCATATATTTT.

The chain combines TRBV5-4 with TRBJ2-7; a weak D match, TRBD1 (6 bases). V was clipped by 3 bases and J by 4 bases, with 14 bases between them. In germline, CDR1 is SGHNT, CDR2 YYREEE (reference sequence). CDR3 length: 14 amino acids. CDR3 sequence: CASSWGLQGYEQYF. In DNA form, the CDR3 reads TGTGCCAGCAGCTGGGGGTTACAGGGTTACGAGCAGTACTTC.

Written as DNA, the CDR3 is TGTGCCAGCAGCGTCAACAGAGCCGGGGAGCTGTTTTTT. Its translation: CASSVNRAGELFF. This chain connects TRBV11-3 to TRBJ2-2; D call uncertain. The CDR3 has 13 residues. The V gene's germline CDR1 is SGHNT and CDR2 YENEEA. V was trimmed by 5 bases and J by 6 bases, leaving 10 bases between them.

The genes are TRBV29-1 and TRBJ2-2; 11 bases fit TRBD1. Trimming took 7 bases from V and 4 from J; bases not matched to a gene: 2. Germline CDR1 and CDR2: SQVTM and ANQGSEA. The CDR3 length is 13 residues. CDR3 in amino acids: CSAGTGGTGELFF. The CDR3 nucleotides are TGCAGCGCCGGGACAGGGGGCACCGGGGAGCTGTTTTTT.

The rearrangement links TRBV6-5 to TRBJ2-7; D gene ambiguous. This CDR3 contains 12 residues. CDR1 and CDR2 (germline): MNHEY, SVGAGI. V was shortened by 5 bases and J by 2 bases, with 7 bases between the two germline ends. The CDR3 is CASSRNTYEQYF. CDR3 nucleotides: TGTGCCAGCAGTCGCAACACCTACGAGCAGTACTTC.

The rearrangement joins TRBV18 to TRBJ1-4; TRBD1 matches 10 bases. Germline V gives CDR1 KGHSH, CDR2 LQKENI. This CDR3 spans 15 amino acids. J gave up 7 bases and V 8 bases, and 10 bases lay outside the gene matches. CDR3 amino acids: CASTKDRDRGEKLFF. The DNA for the CDR3 is TGTGCCAGCACGAAAGACCGGGACAGGGGTGAAAAACTGTTTTTT.

This clone was seen only a few times. The sample has other DNA sequences that encode this CDR3 too. The chain links TRBV10-3 to TRBJ1-5, with D perhaps TRBD1 (5 bases). The V end lost 9 bases, the J end lost 0 bases, and 12 bases lay between the germline ends. Germline values: CDR1 ENHRY, CDR2 SYGVKD. This CDR3 has 14 amino acids. In DNA, the CDR3 is TGTGCCATTGGAACAGGAGATAGCAATCAGCCCCAGCATTTT. Protein: CAIGTGDSNQPQHF.

The chain has TRBV30 and TRBJ1-4, with a weak D call TRBD1 (6 bases). Germline assignment: CDR1 GTSNPN and CDR2 SVGIG (reference sequence). V was pared by 5 bases and J by 3 bases, with 13 bases between. The CDR3 runs to 14 residues. The CDR3 sequence: CAWGRGGANEKLFF. DNA of the CDR3: TGTGCCTGGGGAAGAGGGGGGGCTAATGAAAAACTGTTTTTT.

This clone was observed a single time. The chain carries TRBV5-5 and TRBJ2-1; 7 nucleotides align to TRBD2. Germline CDR1 SGHKS, CDR2 YYEKEE (reference sequence). J lost 9 bases, V lost 6 bases, and 6 bases had no gene match. There are 12 residues in the CDR3. The chain's CDR3 is CASTGLGVEQFF. The CDR3 nucleotides read TGTGCCAGCACCGGACTAGGGGTTGAGCAGTTCTTC.

CDR3 loop: CASRVTGGGNQPQHF. The CDR3 DNA sequence: TGTGCCAGCAGAGTCACAGGGGGTGGCAATCAGCCCCAGCATTTT. V usage is TRBV6-5 and J usage is TRBJ1-5; 8 bases fit TRBD1. The length of the CDR3 is 15 residues. Germline V gene sequence: CDR1 MNHEY, CDR2 SVGAGI. The V segment lost 6 bases and the J segment 2 bases; nucleotides outside the gene matches: 6.

Remarks on this clone: Additional DNA sequences in this sample encode the identical CDR3. The rearrangement links TRBV7-9 to TRBJ2-3; possibly TRBD1 for D (5 bases). Germline CDR1 reads SEHNR; CDR2 reads FQNEAQ (reference sequence). V was clipped by 1 base and J by 5 bases, with 13 bases between them. The CDR3 covers 15 residues. CDR3 bases: TGTGCCAGCAGCTTAGTGAGCAGGGTGGGAGATACGCAGTATTTT. As protein: CASSLVSRVGDTQYF.

The chain is built from TRBV7-3 and TRBJ2-5, with no clear D. The ends were cut back, 1 base at V and 5 bases at J, with 8 bases in the middle. In germline, CDR1 is SGHTA, CDR2 FQGTGA. The CDR3 length is 13 residues. The DNA of the CDR3 is TGTGCCAGCAGCTTAAACCCTCGGGAGACCCAGTACTTC. It codes for CASSLNPRETQYF.

The DNA for the CDR3 is TGTGCTAGTGGCCGGGACAGCCGAGGGGAAGCTTTCTTT. Residues: CASGRDSRGEAFF. The gene calls are TRBV12-5 and TRBJ1-1; 7 bases align to TRBD1. This CDR3 contains 13 residues. Germline CDR1 is LGHNT and CDR2 is FRNRAP. Trimming removed 6 bases from V and 8 bases from J; junction bases left unmatched: 9. Combining the CDR3 with reference TRBV12-5 and TRBJ1-1 gives the whole variable domain DARVTQTPRHKVTEMGQEVTMRCQPILGHNTVFWYRQTMMQGLELLAYFRNRAPLDDSGMPKDRFSAEMPDATLATLKIQPSEPRDSAVYFCASGRDSRGEAFFGQGTRLTVV.

The rearrangement uses TRBV21-1 and TRBJ1-1; the tabulated D call, TRBD1, remains unverified against the DNA. TRBV21-1 is assigned pseudogene status. The CDR3 runs to 15 residues. The CDR3 sequence is CASSKEEGVNTEAFF. CDR3 nucleotide sequence: TGTGCCAGCAGCAAGGAAGAGGGGGTGAACACTGAAGCTTTCTTT.

This clone was counted a single time. This chain links TRBV3-1 (or the pseudogene TRBV3-2) with TRBJ1-4; no clear D gene. Germline V CDR1 and CDR2: LGHDT, YNNKEL (reference sequence). Trimming took off 3 bases at V and 4 bases at J, with 3 bases between the two ends. CDR3 length: 12 amino acids. This CDR3 is CASSHGNEKLFF. CDR3 sequence (DNA): TGTGCCAGCAGCCACGGTAATGAAAAACTGTTTTTT.

The chain is built from TRBV19 and TRBJ2-7; perhaps TRBD2 as D (5 bases). The CDR3 spans 11 residues. V was shortened by 1 base and J by 7 bases, with 5 bases between the two germline ends. The germline gives CDR1 LNHDA, CDR2 SQIVND (reference sequence). The CDR3 DNA reads TGTGCCAGTAGTATAGGAGGGGAGCAGTACTTC. Protein sequence: CASSIGGEQYF.

The rearrangement uses TRBV27 and TRBJ1-5; TRBD1 matches 7 bases. The CDR3 is 16 residues long. The V gene's germline CDR1 is MNHEY and CDR2 SMNVEV (reference sequence). V was pared by 5 bases and J by 0 bases, with 7 bases of the junction left unmatched. CDR3 sequence (DNA): TGTGCCAGCAGTCCAACGGGACAGTATAGCAATCAGCCCCAGCATTTT. This codes for CASSPTGQYSNQPQHF.

The V gene is TRBV7-8, the J gene TRBJ1-5; 7 bases fit TRBD1. Germline CDR1 and CDR2: SGHVS and FQNEAQ. After removal of 7 bases from V and 4 bases from J, the junction contained 4 bases not matched to a gene. This CDR3 is built from 13 residues. CDR3 protein: CASKTGVNQPQHF. The CDR3 coding sequence is TGTGCCAGCAAAACAGGGGTAAATCAGCCCCAGCATTTT. Together with reference TRBV7-8 and TRBJ1-5, the CDR3 gives the full variable domain: GAGVSQSPRYKVAKRGQDVALRCDPISGHVSLFWYQQALGQGPEFLTYFQNEAQLDKSGLPSDRFFAERPEGSVSTLKIQRTQQEDSAVYLCASKTGVNQPQHFGDGTRLSIL.

The genes are TRBV12-3 or TRBV12-4 and TRBJ1-2; TRBD1 matches at 7 bases. The J segment lost 4 bases and the V segment lost 7 bases, leaving 6 bases of the junction unmatched. This CDR3 spans 13 amino acids. The CDR3 DNA follows: TGTGCCAGCACCGAGACAGGGTTCTATGGCTACACCTTC. It encodes CASTETGFYGYTF.

This rearrangement joins TRBV7-2 to TRBJ1-4; possibly TRBD1 for D (5 bases). The V and J ends lost 0 bases and 7 bases respectively, with 15 bases between them. The CDR3 covers 16 residues. The germline V gene has CDR1 SGHTA and CDR2 FQGNSA. The CDR3 DNA is TGTGCCAGCAGCTTAGCGCGAACAGGAGTCGGTGAAAAACTGTTTTTT. Translating it yields CASSLARTGVGEKLFF.

The chain combines TRBV11-2 with TRBJ2-5, with D unclear. The CDR3 is 11 amino acids. Germline CDR1 and CDR2: SGHAT and FQNNGV. Between the trimmed V and J ends, which lost 5 bases and 3 bases, there was a span of 4 bases. CDR3 DNA sequence: TGTGCCAGCAGCGTAAAAGAGACCCAGTACTTC. It translates to CASSVKETQYF.

The table lists this clone with a count of one. This chain uses TRBV7-8 with TRBJ2-5, with 13 bases aligning to TRBD2. CDR1 and CDR2 (germline): SGHVS, FQNEAQ. This CDR3 is built from 16 residues. Trimming at V came to 5 bases and at J to 3 bases, leaving 6 bases not matched to a gene. In nucleotides, the CDR3 is TGTGCCAGCAGCCCCTGGACTAGCGGGAGTAAAGAGACCCAGTACTTC. It yields the protein CASSPWTSGSKETQYF.

The rearrangement uses TRBV7-3 and TRBJ2-1; 7 bases align to TRBD1. In germline, CDR1 is SGHTA, CDR2 FQGTGA. The CDR3 is 14 amino acids. Unmatched junction bases numbered 3, after V lost 3 bases and J lost 4 bases. The CDR3 spells CASSFSGQYNEQFF. CDR3 coding DNA: TGTGCCAGCAGCTTTTCGGGACAGTACAATGAGCAGTTCTTC.

This clone came up once. Other nucleotide sequences from this sample produce the same CDR3. The genes are TRBV5-4 and TRBJ2-5, with D perhaps TRBD1 (5 bases). This CDR3 is 14 amino acids long. Trimming cost V 0 bases and J 2 bases, with 8 bases left between them. CDR1 and CDR2 (germline): SGHNT, YYREEE (reference sequence). The CDR3 loop reads CASSLGQGQETQYF. Written as DNA, the CDR3 is TGTGCCAGCAGCTTGGGGCAGGGACAAGAGACCCAGTACTTC.

V and J are TRBV6-4 and TRBJ1-6; no definite D call. Germline V lookup: CDR1 MRHNA, CDR2 SNTAGT. This CDR3 contains 15 residues. Trimming pared 6 bases from V and 6 bases from J, leaving 15 bases between. The chain's CDR3 is CASRTDWEVNSPLHF. The CDR3 coding sequence is TGTGCCAGCAGGACGGACTGGGAAGTTAATTCACCCCTCCACTTT.